The 15 T cell receptor beta chains listed next were all sequenced from one sample in a study of CD8+CD57+ T cells in acquired aplastic anemia. The template used for profiling TCR beta VDJ and CDR3 was genomic DNA. TCRdb itself ran the reads through MiXCR, one entry per CDR3 protein. The sample has more than 150,000 distinct CDR3 sequences, approximately 48% seen once; the top ten hold 13%. All sequencing subjects had displayed CD8+CD57+ cell expansion on flow cytometry. The sequenced material came from sorted CD4+, CD8+, or CD8+CD57+ T cells (not recorded which) from PBMCs. These receptors all come from a human donor with aplastic anemia.

The chain couples TRBV29-1 to TRBJ2-3; 7 bases map to TRBD1. The CDR3 covers 15 residues. The germline gives CDR1 SQVTM, CDR2 ANQGSEA. The junction had 7 bases not matched to a gene; V was cut back by 4 bases and J by 0 bases. CDR3 residues: CSVVPDRTSTDTQYF. CDR3 in DNA: TGCAGCGTTGTTCCGGACAGGACTAGCACAGATACGCAGTATTTT.

This clonotype was seen only once. Compared with germline, one end of the junction differs, possibly owing to a read error. The rearrangement links TRBV12-3 or TRBV12-4 to TRBJ1-1; D gene uncertain. CDR3 length: 13 amino acids. This CDR3 is CASTDTQTTEVFF. Written as DNA, the CDR3 is TGTGCCAGCACCGATACACAGACCACTGAAGTTTTCTTT.

This clonotype was counted many times. CDR3 DNA: TGTGCCAGCAGCTACAGGGACTCAGAGACCCAGTACTTC. This encodes CASSYRDSETQYF. The genes are TRBV7-9 and TRBJ2-5; tentatively, D is TRBD1 or TRBD2 (6 bases each). This CDR3 has 13 amino acids. In germline, CDR1 is SEHNR, CDR2 FQNEAQ (reference sequence). V lost 4 bases, J lost 4 bases, and 10 bases lay in between.

The rearrangement joins TRBV7-2 to TRBJ2-5; possible D gene TRBD1, 7 bases. CDR3 length: 15 amino acids. Trimming removed 3 bases at V and 1 base at J, with 12 bases between. CDR1 and CDR2 (germline): SGHTA, FQGNSA. The CDR3 loop is CASSLTGDSQETQYF. The CDR3 coding sequence is TGTGCCAGCAGCTTGACGGGGGACAGCCAAGAGACCCAGTACTTC.

In this sample, this clonotype turned up many times. CDR3 in amino acids: CASSTWTGPTDTQYF. CDR3 nucleotide sequence: TGCGCCAGCAGCACCTGGACAGGACCCACAGATACGCAGTATTTT. The V call is TRBV5-1, the J call TRBJ2-3, with 7 bases lining up with TRBD1. Trimming cost V 4 bases and J 2 bases; bases outside gene matches: 7. CDR3 length: 15 residues. Germline CDR1 SGHRS, CDR2 YFSETQ. The entire variable domain, with the rest obtained from reference TRBV5-1 and TRBJ2-3, is as follows: KAGVTQTPRYLIKTRGQQVTLSCSPISGHRSVSWYQQTPGQGLQFLFEYFSETQRNKGNFPGRFSGRQFSNSRSEMNVSTLELGDSALYLCASSTWTGPTDTQYFGPGTRLTVL.

This clonotype was recorded at least ten times. The chain links TRBV5-1 to TRBJ2-5; TRBD1 aligns across 9 bases. The V segment lost 0 bases and the J segment 5 bases; nucleotides outside the gene matches: 17. The CDR3 covers 19 residues. Per the germline V gene, CDR1 is SGHRS and CDR2 is YFSETQ. The CDR3 loop is CASSLGVWTPGQGDETQYF. CDR3 bases: TGCGCCAGCAGCTTGGGGGTATGGACACCGGGACAGGGAGACGAGACCCAGTACTTC.

This clonotype was counted at least ten times. The rearrangement uses TRBV12-3 or TRBV12-4 and TRBJ2-7, with D possibly TRBD1 on 6 matching bases. The CDR3 spans 14 residues. Trimming took off 5 bases at V and 3 bases at J, with 14 bases between the two ends. The CDR3 nucleotides read TGTGCCAGCAGTCCCGGGGACATCCGCTACGAGCAGTACTTC. Encoded protein: CASSPGDIRYEQYF.

This chain uses TRBV2 with TRBJ2-7; unclear D gene. Germline V gene lookup returns CDR1 SNHLY and CDR2 FYNNEI. The CDR3 totals 14 residues. The V end lost 1 base, the J end lost 2 bases, and 9 bases lay between the germline ends. The CDR3, as DNA: TGTGCCAGCAGTGAAGGCTTCCTCACCTACGAGCAGTACTTC. Its translation: CASSEGFLTYEQYF.

This chain uses TRBV10-1 with TRBJ2-3, with 7 bases lining up with TRBD1. With V trimmed by 5 bases and J by 0 bases, 5 bases remained unmatched. Looked up from germline, CDR1 is WNHNN and CDR2 is SYGVQD (reference sequence). The CDR3 is made up of 15 amino acids. The CDR3 loop reads CASSPGTESTDTQYF. DNA of the CDR3: TGCGCCAGCAGTCCAGGGACAGAAAGCACAGATACGCAGTATTTT.

This chain links TRBV24-1 with TRBJ2-5; D assignment may be TRBD1 or TRBD2 (7 bases each). The germline gives CDR1 KGHDR, CDR2 SFDVKD. V was shortened by 2 bases and J by 2 bases, with 17 bases between the two germline ends. This CDR3 has 17 residues. This chain's CDR3 is CATSDSQGRGPQETQYF. For the CDR3, the DNA is TGTGCCACCAGTGATTCTCAGGGGAGGGGGCCACAAGAGACCCAGTACTTC.

This clonotype occurred a few times. The V gene is TRBV25-1, the J gene TRBJ1-5, with a tentative D call TRBD1 (5 bases). Germline values: CDR1 MGHDK, CDR2 SYGVNS. Deletions cut 7 bases from V and 3 bases from J, with 10 bases between. This CDR3 is 13 amino acids long. CDR3 bases: TGTGCCAGCACCCAGGGTTACAATCAGCCCCAGCATTTT. Its translation: CASTQGYNQPQHF. Together with reference TRBV25-1 and TRBJ1-5, the CDR3 gives the full variable domain: EADIYQTPRYLVIGTGKKITLECSQTMGHDKMYWYQQDPGMELHLIHYSYGVNSTEKGDLSSESTVSRIRTEHFPLTLESARPSHTSQYLCASTQGYNQPQHFGDGTRLSIL.

This clonotype was recorded only once. The chain recombines TRBV25-1 with TRBJ2-4, with 12 bases identical to TRBD2. The J segment lost 0 bases and the V segment lost 5 bases, leaving 8 bases of the junction unmatched. Germline V gene lookup returns CDR1 MGHDK and CDR2 SYGVNS. CDR3 length: 18 amino acids. In DNA form, the CDR3 reads TGTGCCAGCAGTTCCCAGACTAGCGGGGGACTAGCCAAAAACATTCAGTACTTC. Its translation is CASSSQTSGGLAKNIQYF. The entire variable domain, with the rest obtained from reference TRBV25-1 and TRBJ2-4, is as follows: EADIYQTPRYLVIGTGKKITLECSQTMGHDKMYWYQQDPGMELHLIHYSYGVNSTEKGDLSSESTVSRIRTEHFPLTLESARPSHTSQYLCASSSQTSGGLAKNIQYFGAGTRLSVL.

This clonotype was detected many times. V is TRBV9 and J is TRBJ2-3; no definite D call. Germline CDR1 SGDLS, CDR2 YYNGEE. CDR3 size: 15 residues. V dropped 7 bases and J dropped 0 bases, with 15 bases sitting between them. The CDR3 DNA is TGTGCCAGCTCCGCCGGGCTCGGTAGCACAGATACGCAGTATTTT. Translating it yields CASSAGLGSTDTQYF.

The chain uses TRBV24-1 and TRBJ2-7, with D perhaps assigned TRBD1 or TRBD2 (5 bases each). Trimming took 6 bases from V and 7 from J, leaving 18 bases between them. The germline V gene encodes CDR1 KGHDR and CDR2 SFDVKD. There are 14 residues in the CDR3. CDR3 protein: CATSQSGPGGEQYF. CDR3 DNA sequence: TGTGCCACCAGTCAATCGGGACCCGGTGGGGAGCAGTACTTC.

This clonotype was detected ten times or more. This chain links TRBV3-1 with TRBJ1-1; maybe TRBD1 (5 bases). CDR3 size: 16 residues. Germline-derived CDR1 and CDR2 are LGHDT and YNNKEL (reference sequence). Trimming took 4 bases from V and 6 from J, leaving 21 bases between them. CDR3 nucleotides: TGTGCCAGCAGCCGATACGGCGGGGGGATGAGTCCTGAAGCTTTCTTT. As protein: CASSRYGGGMSPEAFF.